The subject of this entry is one T cell receptor (beta chain). The CDR3 runs 15 residues. V was shortened by 2 bases and J by 4 bases, with 14 bases between the two germline ends. Germline V gives CDR1 MNHNS, CDR2 SASEGT. Caucasian individuals from Russia who were healthy and aged 6 to 90 acted as donors. This record comes from a study of blood T cells in healthy people across ages. Together with a sample-barcoded 5' primer, a J-beta primer mix was included in a second PCR lasting 7 to 11 cycles. TCRdb independently ran MiXCR on the 5' RACE reads; one entry per CDR3 protein. This sample yields 1,100,000 or so distinct CDR3 sequences, of which under 45% are seen a single time; under 20% belongs to the top ten.

The sequenced sample consisted of blood. This chain links TRBV6-1 with TRBJ1-2; tentatively, D is TRBD1 (5 bases). The clonotype comes from a woman aged 60-75 years in good health. The DNA for the CDR3 is TGTGCCAGCAGTGAAACTAGAGCAGGGACCTATGGCTACACCTTC. Its protein is CASSETRAGTYGYTF.